The 28 T cell receptor beta chains reported below all come from one sample, sequenced in a study of vaccination and CD4 T cells after COVID-19. No antigen has been assigned to these receptors. Oncomine TCR Beta short-read sequencing was applied to DNA from cultured CD4+ T cells. A single record per CDR3 protein comes from TCRdb applying MiXCR to the PCR reads. The sample yields 20,000 to 30,000 distinct CDR3 sequences, about 40% seen once. Described treatment: roughly 11-day PBMC culture with coronavirus spike peptide pools or control peptides (ViraFEST assay). The sample comprised CD4+ T cells from blood, cultured in vitro. The source of these receptors is a human donor who had recovered from COVID-19.

The J gene is TRBJ2-7, the V gene TRBV25-1, with unresolved D. Between the trimmed V and J ends, which lost 4 bases and 1 base, there was a span of 8 bases. Germline-derived CDR1 and CDR2 are MGHDK and SYGVNS. The CDR3 sequence is 13 residues long. The CDR3 sequence: CASSVDFSYEQYF. The CDR3 DNA reads as TGTGCCAGCAGTGTCGACTTTTCCTACGAGCAGTACTTC.

The chain joins TRBV27 to TRBJ1-2; the match to TRBD1 covers 7 bases. From germline, CDR1 is MNHEY and CDR2 SMNVEV (reference sequence). This CDR3 contains 14 residues. V lost 3 bases to trimming and J lost 8 bases; unmatched junction nucleotides: 9. The CDR3 DNA is TGTGCCAGCAGTTTGGGCCCGACAGGGTCAGGCTACACCTTC. Its translation is CASSLGPTGSGYTF.

This rearrangement joins TRBV5-5 to TRBJ1-1; D might be TRBD1 (6 bases). Germline CDR1 and CDR2: SGHKS and YYEKEE (reference sequence). The CDR3 consists of 16 residues. V was shortened by 3 bases and J by 3 bases, with 18 bases between the two germline ends. The CDR3 is CASSSITGTPDTEAFF. Here the CDR3 DNA reads TGTGCCAGCAGCTCGATAACCGGGACACCTGACACTGAAGCTTTCTTT.

This clonotype appeared a few times. The V gene is TRBV10-3, the J gene TRBJ1-1; no definite D call. This CDR3 contains 12 residues. The V end was cut by 6 bases, the J end by 4 bases, with 9 bases between. The germline CDR1 and CDR2 sequences are ENHRY and SYGVKD. CDR3 amino acids: CAISPDGTEAFF. The CDR3 DNA sequence: TGTGCCATCAGCCCAGACGGCACTGAAGCTTTCTTT.

The chain combines TRBV24-1 with TRBJ2-7; D perhaps matches TRBD2 (5 bases). Germline V lookup: CDR1 KGHDR, CDR2 SFDVKD. Trimming left V 1 base short and J 6 bases short, with 6 bases between. The CDR3 sequence is 12 residues long. The CDR3 DNA sequence: TGTGCCACCAGTGATTTTGCGGGCGAGCAGTACTTC. As protein: CATSDFAGEQYF.

This chain connects TRBV20-1 to TRBJ2-1; 11 bases align to TRBD2. Germline-derived CDR1 and CDR2 are DFQATT and SNEGSKA (reference sequence). This CDR3 has 16 amino acids. Germline trimming cut 0 bases from V and 7 bases from J; bases unmatched to any gene: 8. The CDR3 sequence is CSAREFRLAGKNEQFF. Written as DNA, the CDR3 is TGCAGTGCTAGAGAATTTAGACTAGCGGGGAAGAATGAGCAGTTCTTC.

This clonotype was found a few times. The chain employs TRBV29-1 and TRBJ1-1; TRBD1 matches at 7 bases. The V segment lost 4 bases and the J segment 4 bases; nucleotides outside the gene matches: 6. The CDR3 is made up of 13 amino acids. Germline values: CDR1 SQVTM, CDR2 ANQGSEA. This CDR3 is CSVGSGQITEAFF. The CDR3 DNA reads as TGCAGCGTTGGTTCGGGACAGATCACTGAAGCTTTCTTT. The whole variable domain, remainder taken from reference TRBV29-1 and TRBJ1-1, is SAVISQKPSRDICQRGTSLTIQCQVDSQVTMMFWYRQQPGQSLTLIATANQGSEATYESGFVIDKFPISRPNLTFSTLTVSNMSPEDSSIYLCSVGSGQITEAFFGQGTRLTVV.

This clonotype was picked up a small number of times. This chain joins TRBV5-1 and TRBJ2-5; TRBD1 is a possible D gene (5 bases). The CDR3 totals 14 residues. Trimming took off 0 bases at V and 4 bases at J, with 10 bases between the two ends. CDR1 is SGHRS, CDR2 YFSETQ, per germline. The CDR3 coding sequence is TGCGCCAGCAGCTTGGCCAACCAGGGAGAGACCCAGTACTTC. Its translation is CASSLANQGETQYF.

This clonotype is medium-sized within its sample. The rearrangement joins TRBV11-2 to TRBJ1-5; no definite D call. CDR1 SGHAT and CDR2 FQNNGV come from the germline V gene. V gave up 3 bases and J gave up 2 bases, with 11 bases separating them. The CDR3 has 15 residues. CDR3 amino acids: CASSFGSIGNQPQHF. CDR3 nucleotide sequence: TGTGCCAGCAGCTTTGGCAGCATCGGCAATCAGCCCCAGCATTTT.

The V and J genes are TRBV7-2 and TRBJ2-3; 9 bases map to TRBD1. The germline V gene encodes CDR1 SGHTA and CDR2 FQGNSA. V trimming: 3 bases; J trimming: 4 bases; junction bases outside the gene matches: 17. The CDR3 runs 19 residues. CDR3 sequence (DNA): TGTGCCAGCAGCTTTGCCCACAGGGGGCTTGGTCATATGGCAGATACGCAGTATTTT. Amino acids: CASSFAHRGLGHMADTQYF. Combining the CDR3 with reference TRBV7-2 and TRBJ2-3 gives the whole variable domain GAGVSQSPSNKVTEKGKDVELRCDPISGHTALYWYRQSLGQGLEFLIYFQGNSAPDKSGLPSDRFSAERTGGSVSTLTIQRTQQEDSAVYLCASSFAHRGLGHMADTQYFGPGTRLTVL.

This clonotype was recorded a few times. The chain couples TRBV27 to TRBJ1-6; D remains unclear. Germline assignment: CDR1 MNHEY and CDR2 SMNVEV (reference sequence). This CDR3 has 15 amino acids. V was trimmed by 5 bases and J by 6 bases, leaving 14 bases between them. In DNA, the CDR3 is TGTGCCAGCAGTCTCAACTTGAGCGGTAATTCACCCCTCCACTTT. Its protein product is CASSLNLSGNSPLHF.

Regarding this clonotype: At one end, the junction sequence differs from germline, possibly due to a read error. The chain combines TRBV6-5 with TRBJ1-1; D unresolved. This CDR3 comprises 13 residues. Per the germline V gene, CDR1 is MNHEY and CDR2 is SVGAGI. As DNA, the CDR3 is TGTGCCAGCAGTTATCAAACAGTACCTGAAACTTTCTTT. This codes for CASSYQTVPETFF.

The rearrangement uses TRBV30 and TRBJ2-1; 15 nucleotides align to TRBD2. The CDR3 totals 15 residues. The J segment lost 14 bases and the V segment lost 2 bases, leaving 10 bases of the junction unmatched. Germline-derived CDR1 and CDR2 are GTSNPN and SVGIG (reference sequence). The CDR3 DNA follows: TGTGCCTGGAGTCTAGGACTAGCGGGAGGGTTAGGAGAGTTCTTC. Its protein product is CAWSLGLAGGLGEFF.

The chain links TRBV18 to TRBJ1-2, with D uncertain. The CDR3 contains 15 residues. V was clipped by 1 base and J by 5 bases, with 14 bases between them. Germline V gene sequence: CDR1 KGHSH, CDR2 LQKENI. For the CDR3, the DNA is TGTGCCAGCTCACCACTAGGGCAGCCTTTTTATGGCTACACCTTC. Residues: CASSPLGQPFYGYTF.

The CDR3 nucleotides are TGTGCCAGCACTGGGCAGATGTCAACTAATGAAAAACTGTTTTTT. It codes for CASTGQMSTNEKLFF. The chain uses TRBV28 and TRBJ1-4; D gene unclear. The CDR3 runs 15 residues. Germline V CDR1 and CDR2: MDHEN, SYDVKM. V shed 7 bases and J shed 0 bases, with 12 bases lying between them. Combining the CDR3 with reference TRBV28 and TRBJ1-4 gives the whole variable domain DVKVTQSSRYLVKRTGEKVFLECVQDMDHENMFWYRQDPGLGLRLIYFSYDVKMKEKGDIPEGYSVSREKKERFSLILESASTNQTSMYLCASTGQMSTNEKLFFGSGTQLSVL.

This rearrangement joins TRBV28 to TRBJ1-6; D gene uncertain. This CDR3 region has 16 residues. Trimming took off 7 bases at V and 10 bases at J, with 23 bases between the two ends. Per the germline V gene, CDR1 is MDHEN and CDR2 is SYDVKM. CDR3 residues: CASTPVGPPQWSPLHF. CDR3 DNA: TGTGCCAGCACCCCCGTTGGACCACCCCAGTGGTCACCCCTCCACTTT.

The V gene is TRBV7-2, the J gene TRBJ2-2; TRBD1 matches 7 bases. The CDR3 extends over 16 amino acids. Trimming removed 7 bases from V and 0 bases from J; junction bases left unmatched: 8. Germline CDR1 is SGHTA and CDR2 is FQGNSA. The CDR3 DNA is TGTGCCAGCAACCTATTCGGGACAGCGAACACCGGGGAGCTGTTTTTT. This codes for CASNLFGTANTGELFF.

V is TRBV6-5 and J is TRBJ2-5, with D possibly called TRBD1 or TRBD2 (5 bases each). This CDR3 region has 15 residues. The germline V gene has CDR1 MNHEY and CDR2 SVGAGI. The V end was cut by 0 bases, the J end by 2 bases, with 10 bases between. CDR3 in amino acids: CASSYSGRTQETQYF. The CDR3 DNA follows: TGTGCCAGCAGTTACTCGGGACGGACGCAAGAGACCCAGTACTTC.

Sample share makes this clonotype medium-sized. The chain is built from TRBV2 and TRBJ1-1, with 8 bases aligning to TRBD1. The germline gives CDR1 SNHLY, CDR2 FYNNEI. The CDR3 is made up of 15 amino acids. V lost 1 base to trimming and J lost 5 bases; unmatched junction nucleotides: 6. CDR3 DNA sequence: TGTGCCAGCAGTGAAGGGACAGGGCGGAGGACTGAAGCTTTCTTT. This gives the protein CASSEGTGRRTEAFF.

The chain is built from TRBV18 and TRBJ2-7; either TRBD1 or TRBD2 may fit D (5 bases each). The length of the CDR3 is 13 residues. The V gene lost 4 bases and the J gene lost 6 bases, with 13 bases spanning the gap. The germline V gene encodes CDR1 KGHSH and CDR2 LQKENI. CDR3 nucleotide sequence: TGTGCCAGCTCACTCGGGGCAGGAGCCGAGCAGTACTTC. Residues: CASSLGAGAEQYF.

V is TRBV11-2 and J is TRBJ2-2; TRBD2 matches at 9 bases. The V gene's germline CDR1 is SGHAT and CDR2 FQNNGV. This CDR3 has 20 residues. Unmatched junction bases numbered 15, after V lost 3 bases and J lost 1 base. For the CDR3, the DNA is TGTGCCAGCAGCTTGGTGATACGAGGTAGCGGGAGCGTGAACACCGGGGAGCTGTTTTTT. Encoded protein: CASSLVIRGSGSVNTGELFF.

This chain uses TRBV11-3 with TRBJ2-5; D may be TRBD1 or TRBD2 (5 bases each). V gave up 1 base and J gave up 5 bases, with 11 bases separating them. The CDR3 is 14 amino acids. Germline lookup yields CDR1 SGHNT and CDR2 YENEEA. The CDR3 region is CASSLGDVGETQYF. DNA for the CDR3: TGTGCCAGCAGCTTAGGGGACGTGGGGGAGACCCAGTACTTC. The whole variable domain, filled in from reference TRBV11-3 and TRBJ2-5, reads EAGVVQSPRYKIIEKKQPVAFWCNPISGHNTLYWYLQNLGQGPELLIRYENEEAVDDSQLPKDRFSAERLKGVDSTLKIQPAELGDSAVYLCASSLGDVGETQYFGPGTRLLVL.

The chain links TRBV7-3 to TRBJ2-4, with TRBD2 matching over 9 bases. Germline V gene sequence: CDR1 SGHTA, CDR2 FQGTGA. The CDR3 totals 13 residues. The V gene end was trimmed by 3 bases and the J gene end by 6 bases; junction bases not matched to a gene: 0. The DNA of the CDR3 is TGTGCCAGCAGCTTGACTAGCGGAAACATTCAGTACTTC. The encoded protein is CASSLTSGNIQYF. The complete variable domain, with remaining parts taken from reference TRBV7-3 and TRBJ2-4, reads GAGVSQTPSNKVTEKGKYVELRCDPISGHTALYWYRQSLGQGPEFLIYFQGTGAADDSGLPNDRFFAVRPEGSVSTLKIQRTERGDSAVYLCASSLTSGNIQYFGAGTRLSVL.

The chain has TRBV23-1 and TRBJ1-1, with unresolved D. TRBV23-1 is an ORF; its function is uncertain. The V end was cut by 0 bases, the J end by 3 bases, with 5 bases between. The CDR3 totals 13 residues. This CDR3 reads CASSQSSDTEAFF. The CDR3 coding sequence is TGCGCCAGCAGTCAATCGAGTGACACTGAAGCTTTCTTT.

There are a few counts of this clonotype. This sequence joins TRBV20-1 and TRBJ1-1; D is unclear. The CDR3 totals 12 residues. V lost 7 bases to trimming and J lost 9 bases, with 18 bases between them. Looked up from germline, CDR1 is DFQATT and CDR2 is SNEGSKA (reference sequence). The CDR3 loop is CSVLEGGRKAFF. The CDR3, as DNA: TGCAGTGTTTTGGAGGGAGGGCGGAAAGCTTTCTTT.

The chain couples TRBV7-2 to TRBJ2-2, with D possibly TRBD1 on 7 matching bases. V was pared by 5 bases and J by 1 base, with 14 bases between. Germline V CDR1 and CDR2: SGHTA, FQGNSA. The CDR3 extends over 16 amino acids. Written as DNA, the CDR3 is TGTGCCAGCAGCCGACGACAGGGAGGGAACACCGGGGAGCTGTTTTTT. Protein sequence: CASSRRQGGNTGELFF.

This clonotype occurred a few times. V is TRBV7-9 and J is TRBJ1-4, with unresolved D. Trimming pared 4 bases from V and 10 bases from J, leaving 10 bases between. This CDR3 is 12 amino acids long. Per germline, CDR1 SEHNR and CDR2 FQNEAQ (reference sequence). CDR3 nucleotide sequence: TGTGCCAGCAGCTCGGCGAGGCGAAAACTGTTTTTT. Protein product: CASSSARRKLFF.

This clonotype was found a few times. The chain is built from TRBV6-1 and TRBJ1-6; 11 positions match TRBD1. The CDR3 covers 17 residues. With 5 bases clipped from V and 10 bases from J, the junction kept 13 bases outside the gene matches. Germline V gene sequence: CDR1 MNHNS, CDR2 SASEGT. CDR3 sequence (DNA): TGTGCCAGCAGTCCTTCCGGGACAGGGGGTCGAGACTCACCCCTCCACTTT. It encodes CASSPSGTGGRDSPLHF.